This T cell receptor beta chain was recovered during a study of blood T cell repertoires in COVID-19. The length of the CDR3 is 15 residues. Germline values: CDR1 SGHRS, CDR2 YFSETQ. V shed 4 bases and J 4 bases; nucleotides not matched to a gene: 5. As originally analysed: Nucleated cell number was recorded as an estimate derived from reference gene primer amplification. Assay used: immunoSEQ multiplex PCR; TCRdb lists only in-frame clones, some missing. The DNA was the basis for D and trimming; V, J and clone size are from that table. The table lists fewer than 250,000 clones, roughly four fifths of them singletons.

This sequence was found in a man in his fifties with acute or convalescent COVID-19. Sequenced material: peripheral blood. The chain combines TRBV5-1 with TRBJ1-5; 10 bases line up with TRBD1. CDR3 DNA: TGCGCCAGCAGCCCGGGGGACAGGGGTAATCAGCCCCAGCATTTT. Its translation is CASSPGDRGNQPQHF.